This is a list of T cell receptor beta chains from one sample in a study of T cells in Graves' hyperthyroidism and ophthalmopathy. TCRdb ran MiXCR on the multiplex PCR reads and lists one entry per CDR3 protein. This sample yields 350,000 to 400,000 distinct CDR3 sequences, of which approximately 17% are seen a single time; 40% belongs to the top ten. Sequencing used blood. These receptors were taken from a man younger than 35 with Graves' ophthalmopathy. The CDR3 runs from the conserved cysteine through the conserved F or W. A D gene is named only where the DNA matches it firmly. The size field is filled for only some rows; it gives once, few, many or a size class.

clone size,D gene,V gene,J gene,CDR3 DNA,CDR3 protein
few,NA,TRBV10-3,TRBJ1-2,TGTGCCATCTGGGGGGGTTCTGACTATGGCTACACCTTC,CAIWGGSDYGYTF
NA,TRBD1,TRBV5-1,TRBJ1-2,TGCGCCAGCAGCCAGATTGGGGGACAGGGGGATGGTGGCTACACCTTC,CASSQIGGQGDGGYTF
few,NA,TRBV20-1,TRBJ1-1,TGCAGTGCTAGACCGCTGAACACTGAAGCTTTCTTT,CSARPLNTEAFF
many,NA,TRBV12-3/TRBV12-4,TRBJ2-5,TGTGCCAGTAGCCCAGGGCCAGCACAAGAGACCCAGTACTTC,CASSPGPAQETQYF
few,NA,TRBV13,TRBJ1-3,TGTGCCAGCAGCTTTGTGGGGGGGGAGTCTGGAAACACCATATATTTT,CASSFVGGESGNTIYF
many,NA,TRBV12-3/TRBV12-4,TRBJ1-1,TGTGCCAGCAGTTTTGGCCAGGTGAACACTGAAGCTTTCTTT,CASSFGQVNTEAFF
few,NA,TRBV6-2/TRBV6-3,TRBJ2-3,TGTGCCAGCAGTTATCGGACTAGCACAGATACGCAGTATTTT,CASSYRTSTDTQYF
many,NA,TRBV15,TRBJ1-1,TGTGCCACCAGCAGAGCAGACAGGCCGGACACTGAAGCTTTCTTT,CATSRADRPDTEAFF
few,NA,TRBV5-1,TRBJ1-6,TGCGCCAGCAGCTTGGAGGGCGAGGGGTCACCCCTCCACTTT,CASSLEGEGSPLHF
few,NA,TRBV27,TRBJ1-2,TGTGCCACCGGGACAATAAACTATGGCTACACCTTC,CATGTINYGYTF
NA,TRBD1,TRBV10-3,TRBJ1-4,TGTGCCATCAGGGGGACAGCAACTAATGAAAAACTGTTTTTT,CAIRGTATNEKLFF
many,TRBD1,TRBV6-6,TRBJ1-1,TGTGCCAGCAGTTACGACCACAGGGGGTGGAACACTGAAGCTTTCTTT,CASSYDHRGWNTEAFF
many,NA,TRBV5-1,TRBJ2-5,TGCGCCAGCAGCTTGGGGGCTAGTTCGGAGACCCAGTACTTC,CASSLGASSETQYF
NA,TRBD2,TRBV7-3,TRBJ2-1,TGTGCCAGCAGCTTAGCAGCGGGGGGGCGGTGGGATGAGCAGTTCTTC,CASSLAAGGRWDEQFF
NA,NA,TRBV12-3/TRBV12-4,TRBJ1-5,TGTGCCAGCAGTGAGGGACATCCTAAGGCGATTCAGCCCCAGCATTTT,CASSEGHPKAIQPQHF
many,NA,TRBV27,TRBJ1-5,TGTGCCAGCAGTTTATCTGGGTACCCAGGCGGACAGCCCCAGCATTTT,CASSLSGYPGGQPQHF
NA,NA,TRBV5-1,TRBJ2-2,TGCGCCAGCCAAACAGGGCACGGGGAGCTGTTTTTT,CASQTGHGELFF
few,NA,TRBV20-1,TRBJ2-7,TGCAGTGCTAGCCCCGGGCCTTCCTACGAGCAGTACTTC,CSASPGPSYEQYF
many,NA,TRBV6-1,TRBJ1-2,TGTGCCACCTTAGGGACCGAGGGATATGGCTACACCTTC,CATLGTEGYGYTF
many,TRBD2,TRBV5-5,TRBJ2-5,TGTGCCAGCAGCCAGCGACGCGGTAGCGGGGTACAAGAGACCCAGTACTTC,CASSQRRGSGVQETQYF
many,NA,TRBV20-1,TRBJ2-7,TGCAGTGCCCAAGGTTTCTCCTACGAGCAGTACTTC,CSAQGFSYEQYF
few,NA,TRBV20-1,TRBJ1-2,TGCAGTGCTAGACAACCGGGAGGGGCCTCCTCCAACTATGGCTACACCTTC,CSARQPGGASSNYGYTF
NA,TRBD2,TRBV12-3/TRBV12-4,TRBJ2-2,TGTGCCAGCAGTTGGGGGGGGTTTAACACCGGGGAGCTGTTTTTT,CASSWGGFNTGELFF
NA,NA,TRBV6-1,TRBJ1-4,TGTGCCAGCAACTTACGCGGTTCCAATGAAAAACTGTTTTTT,CASNLRGSNEKLFF
many,NA,TRBV11-1,TRBJ1-6,TGTGCCAGCAGCTTCTTGGGAGAATCACCCCTCCACTTT,CASSFLGESPLHF
many,NA,TRBV3-1,TRBJ1-5,TGTGCCAGCAGCCAAGACGGGAGAGGCAATCAGCCCCAGCATTTT,CASSQDGRGNQPQHF
many,NA,TRBV20-1,TRBJ2-7,TGCAGTGCCGGACCGGTCGCTGTCTACGAGCAGTACTTC,CSAGPVAVYEQYF
NA,TRBD2,TRBV7-6,TRBJ2-3,TGTGCCAGCAGTCGGGACTCTAGCGGGGGGGCGATTTGGGCAGATACGCAGTATTTT,CASSRDSSGGAIWADTQYF
NA,TRBD1,TRBV5-1,TRBJ1-1,TGCGCCAGCAGCTTGACCGACAGGGGTGAAGCTTTCTTT,CASSLTDRGEAFF
many,TRBD1,TRBV7-9,TRBJ2-5,TGTGCCAGCAGCTCAGGGGCCTCAACAGGGGTTGGAGAGACCCAGTACTTC,CASSSGASTGVGETQYF
many,NA,TRBV27,TRBJ2-7,TGTGCCAGCAGGGCCGAAGGTGGACGGACCTTCTACGAGCAGTACTTC,CASRAEGGRTFYEQYF
few,NA,TRBV5-1,TRBJ2-2,TGCGCCAGCAGCTTGATCGGGACAATTCGCGGCACCGGGGAGCTGTTTTTT,CASSLIGTIRGTGELFF
many,TRBD1,TRBV2,TRBJ1-1,TGTGCCAGCATTTTCAGGGGGACTGAAGCTTTCTTT,CASIFRGTEAFF
NA,NA,TRBV12-3/TRBV12-4,TRBJ1-2,TGTGCCAGCATAGGGACTGGTGGCTACACCTTC,CASIGTGGYTF
many,NA,TRBV28,TRBJ2-7,TGTGCCAGCACTTCACCCGGGACGCGGTACGAGCAGTACTTC,CASTSPGTRYEQYF
NA,NA,TRBV13,TRBJ1-4,TGTGCCAGCAGCTTAGCCCCGGGTAATGAAAAACTGTTTTTT,CASSLAPGNEKLFF